This T cell receptor (beta chain) was sequenced for a study of T cell responses to AZD1222 COVID-19 vaccine. As regards this clone: Its target is unknown.

Germline lookup yields CDR1 SGHTA and CDR2 FQGTGA. This CDR3 has 13 residues. V was trimmed by 3 bases and J by 1 base, leaving 6 bases between them. TCRdb keeps only in-frame clones here, not all; method: immunoSEQ multiplex PCR. The table lists about 150,000 clones, 75% to 95% of them singletons. Regarding the study as a whole: Reportedly, nearly half the spike-specific TCRs target unmutated variant regions. Spike-wide coverage was observed for vaccine-associated CD4 TCRs, with dominant responses at 160-218 and 743-854. AZD1222 recipients seropositive at baseline numbered only 6 or 7.

The sequenced sample was peripheral blood, obtained 28 days after the second dose of the MenACWY control vaccine. The chain combines TRBV7-3 with TRBJ1-2; D not certain. This receptor was obtained from an adult who received the MenACWY meningococcal vaccine as a control. In DNA, the CDR3 is TGTGCCAGCAGCTTTGGTCTTAACTATGGCTACACCTTC. As protein: CASSFGLNYGYTF.